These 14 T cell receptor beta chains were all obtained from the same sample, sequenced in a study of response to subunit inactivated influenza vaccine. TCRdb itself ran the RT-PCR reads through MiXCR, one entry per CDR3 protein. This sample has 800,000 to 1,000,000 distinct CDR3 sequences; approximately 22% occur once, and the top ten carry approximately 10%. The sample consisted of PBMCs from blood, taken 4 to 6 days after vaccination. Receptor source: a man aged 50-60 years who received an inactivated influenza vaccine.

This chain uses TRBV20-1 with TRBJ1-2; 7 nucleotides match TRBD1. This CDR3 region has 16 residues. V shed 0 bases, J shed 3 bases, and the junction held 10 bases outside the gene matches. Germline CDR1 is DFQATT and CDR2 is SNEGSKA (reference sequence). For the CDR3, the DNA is TGCAGTGCTAGAGATGGGGGGGAGGGGGCATACTATGGCTACACCTTC. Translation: CSARDGGEGAYYGYTF.

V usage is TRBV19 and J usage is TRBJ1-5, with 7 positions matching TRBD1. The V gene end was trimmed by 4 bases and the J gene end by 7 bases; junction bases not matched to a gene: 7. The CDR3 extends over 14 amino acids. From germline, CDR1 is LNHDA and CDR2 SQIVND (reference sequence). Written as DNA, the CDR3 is TGTGCCAGTAGTACGAGACAGGGTTCGCAGCCCCAGCATTTT. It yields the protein CASSTRQGSQPQHF.

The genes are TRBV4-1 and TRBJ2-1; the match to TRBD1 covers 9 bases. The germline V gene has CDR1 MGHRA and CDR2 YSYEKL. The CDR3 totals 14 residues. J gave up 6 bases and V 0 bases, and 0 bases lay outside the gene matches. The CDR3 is CASSQEDRGNEQFF. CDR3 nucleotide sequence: TGCGCCAGCAGCCAAGAGGACAGGGGCAATGAGCAGTTCTTC.

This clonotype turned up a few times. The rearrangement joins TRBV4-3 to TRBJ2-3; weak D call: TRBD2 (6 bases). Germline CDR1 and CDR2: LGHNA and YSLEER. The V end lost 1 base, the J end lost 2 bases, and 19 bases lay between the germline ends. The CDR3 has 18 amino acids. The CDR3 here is CASSQAETGEWYTDTQYF. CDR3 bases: TGCGCCAGCAGCCAAGCGGAAACGGGGGAGTGGTACACAGATACGCAGTATTTT.

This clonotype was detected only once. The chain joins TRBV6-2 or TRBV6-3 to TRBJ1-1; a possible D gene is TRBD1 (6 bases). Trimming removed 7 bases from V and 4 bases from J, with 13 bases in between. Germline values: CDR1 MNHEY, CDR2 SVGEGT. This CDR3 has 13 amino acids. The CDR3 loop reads CASMLDRTTEAFF. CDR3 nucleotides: TGTGCCAGCATGCTTGACAGGACCACTGAAGCTTTCTTT.

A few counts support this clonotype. CDR3 amino acids: CASSLRGRDTGELFF. CDR3 coding DNA: TGTGCCAGCAGTTTAAGAGGGAGGGACACCGGGGAGCTGTTTTTT. The rearrangement uses TRBV12-3 or TRBV12-4 and TRBJ2-2; TRBD2 aligns across 7 bases. V lost 2 bases and J lost 3; bases outside the gene matches: 3. The CDR3 totals 15 residues.

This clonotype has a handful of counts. CDR3 DNA: TGTGCCAGCAGCCCGAGGGCGGGGGGGCCCAATGAGCAGTTCTTC. This gives the protein CASSPRAGGPNEQFF. The rearrangement uses TRBV12-3 or TRBV12-4 and TRBJ2-1; TRBD2 matches 9 bases. With 6 bases clipped from V and 6 bases from J, the junction kept 9 bases outside the gene matches. There are 15 residues in the CDR3.

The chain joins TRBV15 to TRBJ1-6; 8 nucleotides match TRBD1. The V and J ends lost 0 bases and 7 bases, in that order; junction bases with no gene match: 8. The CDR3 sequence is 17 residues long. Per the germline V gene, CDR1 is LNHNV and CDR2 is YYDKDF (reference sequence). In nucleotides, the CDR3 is TGTGCCACCAGCAGAGAGCCGGGACAGGTTTCAAATTCACCCCTCCACTTT. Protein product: CATSREPGQVSNSPLHF.

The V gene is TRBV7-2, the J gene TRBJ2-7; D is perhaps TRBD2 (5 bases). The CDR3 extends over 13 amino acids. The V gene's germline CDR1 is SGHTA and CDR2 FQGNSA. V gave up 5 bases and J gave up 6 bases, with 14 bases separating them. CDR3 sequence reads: CASSLNLAAEQYF. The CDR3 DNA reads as TGTGCCAGCAGCCTTAATCTAGCCGCCGAGCAGTACTTC.

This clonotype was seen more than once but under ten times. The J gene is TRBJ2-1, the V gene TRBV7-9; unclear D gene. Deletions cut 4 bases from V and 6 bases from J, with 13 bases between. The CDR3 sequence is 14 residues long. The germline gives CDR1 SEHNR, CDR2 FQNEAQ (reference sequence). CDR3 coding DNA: TGTGCCAGCAGCTCCCATTCCCTGCCCAATGAGCAGTTCTTC. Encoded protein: CASSSHSLPNEQFF.

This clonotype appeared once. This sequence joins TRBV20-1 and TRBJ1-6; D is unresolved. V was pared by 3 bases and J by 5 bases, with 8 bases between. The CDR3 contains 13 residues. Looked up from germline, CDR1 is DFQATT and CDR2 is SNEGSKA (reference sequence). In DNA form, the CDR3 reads TGCAGTGCTAGTGGTCGAGATAATTCACCCCTCCACTTT. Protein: CSASGRDNSPLHF.

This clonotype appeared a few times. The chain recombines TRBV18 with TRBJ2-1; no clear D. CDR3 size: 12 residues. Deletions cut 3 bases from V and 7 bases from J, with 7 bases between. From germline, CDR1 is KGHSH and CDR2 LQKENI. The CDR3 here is CASSPLENEQFF. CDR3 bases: TGTGCCAGCTCACCGCTAGAAAATGAGCAGTTCTTC. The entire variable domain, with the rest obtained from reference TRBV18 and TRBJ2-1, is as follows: NAGVMQNPRHLVRRRGQEARLRCSPMKGHSHVYWYRQLPEEGLKFMVYLQKENIIDESGMPKERFSAEFPKEGPSILRIQQVVRGDSAAYFCASSPLENEQFFGPGTRLTVL.

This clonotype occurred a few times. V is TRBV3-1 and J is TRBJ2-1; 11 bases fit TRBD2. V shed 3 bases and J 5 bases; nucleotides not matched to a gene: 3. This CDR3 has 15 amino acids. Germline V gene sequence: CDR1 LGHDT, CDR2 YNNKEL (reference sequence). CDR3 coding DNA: TGTGCCAGCAGCCACCCGGGACTAGCGGACAATGAGCAGTTCTTC. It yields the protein CASSHPGLADNEQFF.

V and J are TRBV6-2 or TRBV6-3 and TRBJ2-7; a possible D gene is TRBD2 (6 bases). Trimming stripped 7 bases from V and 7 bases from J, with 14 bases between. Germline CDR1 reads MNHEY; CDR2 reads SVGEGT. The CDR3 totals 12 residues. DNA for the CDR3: TGTGCCAGCAACACCGCGGGGTGGGAGCAGTACTTC. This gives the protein CASNTAGWEQYF.